This TCR beta chain was obtained from a study of T-cell reconstitution after alpha-beta-depleted transplantation in children. During its preparation, the TCRbeta library received unique molecular identifiers. TCRdb ran MiXCR on the PCR reads and lists one entry per CDR3 protein. The sample lists about 120,000 distinct CDR3 sequences, approximately 10% occurring once. Germline values: CDR1 SNHLY, CDR2 FYNNEI. The CDR3 covers 20 residues. V lost 1 base and J lost 4; bases outside the gene matches: 14. This clonotype was picked up many times. The V and J genes are TRBV2 and TRBJ2-7; 15 bases match TRBD2. Sample: PBMCs from the stem cell graft donor, taken from the stem cell graft. The source of this sequence is a human donor who donated a stem cell graft to a child with acute lymphoblastic leukemia. The CDR3 nucleotides are TGTGCCAGCAGTGAAGTGCGGCCCGGACTAGCGGGAGGGCCCTCGTACGAGCAGTACTTC. It is translated as CASSEVRPGLAGGPSYEQYF.